The next 18 T cell receptor beta chains were all read from a single sample in a study of T cell responses to AZD1222 COVID-19 vaccine. Data came from immunoSEQ multiplex PCR; TCRdb stores just in-frame clones and leaves some out. The table lists 91,000 or so clones, approximately 90% of them singletons, with approximately 3.1% in the top ten. The sample here was peripheral blood, taken 28 days after the second AZD1222 dose. These receptors all stem from an adult who received the AZD1222 COVID-19 vaccine.

V is TRBV10-3 and J is TRBJ1-1; 9 bases match TRBD1. The CDR3 length is 13 residues. In germline, CDR1 is ENHRY, CDR2 SYGVKD. V lost 6 bases and J lost 11; bases outside the gene matches: 10. CDR3 sequence: CAIRGQGGSEAFF. The CDR3 nucleotides read TGTGCCATCAGGGGACAGGGAGGGTCGGAGGCTTTCTTT.

The chain combines TRBV9 with TRBJ1-6; possible D gene TRBD1, 5 bases. V was cut by 4 bases and J by 0 bases, with 17 bases left in between. CDR3 length: 18 residues. Germline CDR1 and CDR2: SGDLS and YYNGEE. The CDR3 bases are TGTGCCAGCAGCCCTCGTCCAGGGAGTAACTCCTATAATTCACCCCTCCACTTT. This sequence encodes CASSPRPGSNSYNSPLHF.

The chain is built from TRBV21-1 and TRBJ1-1; the table names TRBD1, a call not compared with the DNA. TRBV21-1 is assigned pseudogene status. The CDR3 consists of 15 residues. The DNA of the CDR3 is TGTGCCAGCAGCAAAATCTGTTCAGGGAACACTGAAGCTTTCTTT. It is translated as CASSKICSGNTEAFF.

This chain connects TRBV7-9 to TRBJ1-2; the D is unclear. Germline values: CDR1 SEHNR, CDR2 FQNEAQ (reference sequence). V was trimmed by 5 bases and J by 8 bases, leaving 15 bases between them. The CDR3 contains 13 residues. In nucleotides, the CDR3 is TGTGCCAGCAGCCGCCCTGGCCTGGGGGGCTACACCTTC. Translation gives CASSRPGLGGYTF.

This clone was picked up one time. This rearrangement joins TRBV9 to TRBJ1-1; D call uncertain. The CDR3 contains 13 residues. Between the trimmed V and J ends, which lost 4 bases and 4 bases, there was a span of 11 bases. Germline V gives CDR1 SGDLS, CDR2 YYNGEE. DNA for the CDR3: TGTGCCAGCAGCTATCATCCCGGCACTGAAGCTTTCTTT. It translates to CASSYHPGTEAFF.

This rearrangement joins TRBV11-3 to TRBJ2-3; 8 bases are shared with TRBD1. The CDR3 has 16 residues. V shed 4 bases and J 5 bases; nucleotides not matched to a gene: 11. Germline V gene lookup returns CDR1 SGHNT and CDR2 YENEEA. CDR3 protein: CASSSSTGAWGDTQYF. CDR3 sequence (DNA): TGTGCCAGCAGCTCCTCGACAGGGGCTTGGGGAGATACGCAGTATTTT.

The chain links TRBV27 to TRBJ2-2; D may be TRBD2 (5 bases). V lost 5 bases to trimming and J lost 5 bases, with 12 bases between them. Germline V gene lookup returns CDR1 MNHEY and CDR2 SMNVEV (reference sequence). There are 14 residues in the CDR3. The CDR3 DNA follows: TGTGCCAGCAGTCCGGGCCCGGGGACCGGGGAGCTGTTTTTT. Encoded protein: CASSPGPGTGELFF.

The chain has TRBV6-5 and TRBJ2-5; 7 bases fit TRBD2. CDR3 length: 14 residues. Germline loops: CDR1 MNHEY, CDR2 SVGAGI. V was pared by 6 bases and J by 5 bases, with 9 bases of the junction left unmatched. The CDR3 loop is CASSKWGGGETQYF. The CDR3 nucleotides are TGTGCCAGCAGCAAGTGGGGGGGAGGGGAGACCCAGTACTTC.

This clone appeared a single time. The genes are TRBV7-6 and TRBJ2-2, with 11 bases fitting TRBD1. This CDR3 has 16 residues. Germline V gene sequence: CDR1 SGHVS, CDR2 FNYEAQ. The V and J ends lost 3 bases and 7 bases, in that order; junction bases with no gene match: 7. The CDR3 is CASSLGPGQGVGELFF. The CDR3, as DNA: TGTGCCAGCAGCTTGGGTCCGGGACAGGGGGTCGGGGAGCTGTTTTTT.

The chain combines TRBV15 with TRBJ1-2; TRBD1 agrees at 7 bases. The germline gives CDR1 LNHNV, CDR2 YYDKDF (reference sequence). The CDR3 is 15 amino acids. Germline trimming cut 0 bases from V and 5 bases from J; bases unmatched to any gene: 6. As DNA, the CDR3 is TGTGCCACCAGCAGAGACCTCGTGACAGGGTATGGCTACACCTTC. It specifies CATSRDLVTGYGYTF.

The genes are TRBV19 and TRBJ2-1; 11 positions agree with TRBD1. The J segment lost 7 bases and the V segment lost 10 bases, leaving 12 bases of the junction unmatched. The CDR3 spans 15 residues. Per the germline V gene, CDR1 is LNHDA and CDR2 is SQIVND (reference sequence). The CDR3 nucleotides read TGTGCCACCGACGACCCAGGACAGGGGGCAAATGAGCAGTTCTTC. It translates to CATDDPGQGANEQFF.

This chain links TRBV7-9 with TRBJ1-4, with 10 bases fitting TRBD1. The CDR3 runs to 17 residues. Germline V CDR1 and CDR2: SEHNR, FQNEAQ (reference sequence). Unmatched junction bases numbered 10, after V lost 6 bases and J lost 3 bases. In DNA form, the CDR3 reads TGTGCCAGCAGACTGACAGGGGGCGCGATGTCTAATGAAAAACTGTTTTTT. Translated: CASRLTGGAMSNEKLFF.

V gene TRBV7-6 combines with J gene TRBJ2-1; D not certain. V lost 2 bases to trimming and J lost 7 bases, with 15 bases between them. The CDR3 totals 15 residues. The germline V gene encodes CDR1 SGHVS and CDR2 FNYEAQ. Here the CDR3 DNA reads TGTGCCAGCAGCTTACGAGGCGGCCAAAGGAATGAGCAGTTCTTC. It specifies CASSLRGGQRNEQFF.

The V and J genes are TRBV5-1 and TRBJ1-2, with D possibly TRBD1 on 5 matching bases. This CDR3 is built from 15 residues. V was pared by 5 bases and J by 4 bases, with 18 bases between. Germline V CDR1 and CDR2: SGHRS, YFSETQ. The CDR3 coding sequence is TGCGCCAGCAGGACGGAGTCGGGGGTAGGCTATGGCTACACCTTC. It specifies CASRTESGVGYGYTF.

The J gene is TRBJ2-3, the V gene TRBV3-1 (or the pseudogene TRBV3-2); TRBD2 matches 9 bases. The germline gives CDR1 LGHDT, CDR2 YNNKEL (reference sequence). The CDR3 is 16 amino acids. The ends lost 1 base at V and 5 bases at J; junction bases unmatched: 7. CDR3 bases: TGTGCCAGCAGCCAAGGCCCTAGCGGGGATAGAGATACGCAGTATTTT. Its translation is CASSQGPSGDRDTQYF.

The CDR3 DNA reads as TGTGCCAGCAGCTTAGTTGTGGGGGACGCTGAAGCTTTCTTT. This sequence encodes CASSLVVGDAEAFF. The rearrangement joins TRBV7-9 to TRBJ1-1, with D tentatively TRBD1 (5 bases). Germline V gives CDR1 SEHNR, CDR2 FQNEAQ (reference sequence). This CDR3 is built from 14 residues. The V gene lost 1 base and the J gene lost 6 bases, with 12 bases spanning the gap.

This chain links TRBV27 with TRBJ1-4; TRBD1 agrees at 8 bases. The CDR3 length is 15 residues. The V gene end was trimmed by 0 bases and the J gene end by 7 bases; junction bases not matched to a gene: 4. Germline-derived CDR1 and CDR2 are MNHEY and SMNVEV (reference sequence). The CDR3 is CASSLSGTGFEKLFF. The CDR3 DNA reads TGTGCCAGCAGTTTATCCGGGACAGGATTTGAAAAACTGTTTTTT.

The J gene is TRBJ2-7, the V gene TRBV6-5; maybe TRBD1 (6 bases). The CDR3 loop spans 14 amino acids. CDR1 and CDR2 (germline): MNHEY, SVGAGI. CDR3 protein: CASSDRLLAYEQYF. As DNA, the CDR3 is TGTGCTTCTTCCGACAGGCTCTTAGCCTACGAGCAGTACTTC.